This entry is about one T cell receptor beta chain. The antigen is not known. Stated time point: recipient sample about 28 days before transplant, after cytoreduction. The entry originates in a study of T cell clonotyping in hematopoietic cell transplantation. Study overall: Pretransplant recipient samples were taken after cytoreduction. Overall study findings and caveats: After transplant, recipient diversity fell while pathologically expanded clonotypes grew through day 180. Few recipient clonotypes overlapped donors; over 95% were de novo at given depth. CD4 and CD8 repertoire contributions could not be separated without sorting.

Measured with immunoSEQ multiplex PCR; TCRdb has only the in-frame clones, and not every one. Among about 76,000 clones listed, less than 96% were seen once. The V end lost 7 bases, the J end lost 4 bases, and 14 bases lay between the germline ends. Germline CDR1 and CDR2: LNHDA and SQIVND (reference sequence). CDR3 length equals 14 residues. The receptor's source is a woman aged 50 to 65 with acute myeloid leukemia. Some clones in this sample may be carry-over from other donors' samples. Sequencing was performed on peripheral blood mononuclear cells, taken before stem cell transplant. The chain combines TRBV19 with TRBJ1-5; D is undetermined. CDR3 loop: CASKELRGNQPQHF. CDR3 sequence (DNA): TGTGCCAGTAAGGAGTTGCGGGGAAATCAGCCCCAGCATTTT.